What follows are 13 T cell receptor beta chains derived from one specimen sequenced in a study of T cell repertoires in cytomegalovirus infection. Their antigens remain unidentified. Each CDR3 protein gets one entry after TCRdb re-called the reads with MiXCR. The table includes some 940,000 distinct CDR3 sequences, 31% detected once. The sequencing used cultured CD8+ T cells from PBMCs, collected from culture after CMV antigen stimulation. All receptors come from a human donor in good health (CMV status not recorded). Some clones in this sample may be carry-over from other donors' samples.

This chain links TRBV6-2 or TRBV6-3 with TRBJ2-1, with D perhaps TRBD1 or TRBD2 (6 bases each). The ends were cut back, 6 bases at V and 5 bases at J, with 17 bases in the middle. CDR3 length: 15 amino acids. Looked up from germline, CDR1 is MNHEY and CDR2 is SVGEGT. The CDR3 coding sequence is TGTGCCAGCAGGATATCTGGGGGGCTCCACAATGAGCAGTTCTTC. The encoded protein is CASRISGGLHNEQFF.

About this clonotype itself: Mismatch with germline at one junction end may stem from a read error. The rearrangement uses TRBV12-3 or TRBV12-4 and TRBJ1-3; 10 positions agree with TRBD1. This CDR3 contains 14 residues. The CDR3 reads CASSSAGTGVFVHF. The CDR3 DNA sequence: TGTGCCAGCAGCTCTGCGGGGACAGGGGTATTTGTGCATTTT.

V and J are TRBV25-1 and TRBJ1-2; no definite D call. V dropped 3 bases and J dropped 8 bases, with 10 bases sitting between them. The CDR3 extends over 12 amino acids. The V gene's germline CDR1 is MGHDK and CDR2 SYGVNS. In DNA, the CDR3 is TGTGCCAGCAGTGACTCAGGTGAAGGCTACACCTTC. This gives the protein CASSDSGEGYTF.

V is TRBV7-3 and J is TRBJ2-1; 7 nucleotides align to TRBD1. The germline CDR1 and CDR2 sequences are SGHTA and FQGTGA. After removal of 4 bases from V and 1 base from J, the junction contained 10 bases not matched to a gene. The CDR3 length is 17 residues. The CDR3: CASSSPIGGNSYNEQFF. The CDR3 DNA follows: TGTGCCAGCAGCTCACCTATAGGGGGCAATTCCTACAATGAGCAGTTCTTC.

This chain links TRBV5-6 with TRBJ2-3, with no clear D. The CDR3 consists of 16 residues. The germline V gene encodes CDR1 SGHDT and CDR2 YYEEEE. V lost 0 bases, J lost 2 bases, and 13 bases lay in between. The chain's CDR3 is CASSLGVNTFTDTQYF. In DNA, the CDR3 is TGTGCCAGCAGCTTGGGAGTGAATACGTTCACAGATACGCAGTATTTT. The whole variable domain, remainder taken from reference TRBV5-6 and TRBJ2-3, is DAGVTQSPTHLIKTRGQQVTLRCSPKSGHDTVSWYQQALGQGPQFIFQYYEEEERQRGNFPDRFSGHQFPNYSSELNVNALLLGDSALYLCASSLGVNTFTDTQYFGPGTRLTVL.

Only one count was recorded for this clonotype. A much more abundant neighbour one base away suggests this may be a read error. The chain recombines TRBV7-6 with TRBJ1-6; 8 positions agree with TRBD1. With 0 bases clipped from V and 9 bases from J, the junction kept 10 bases outside the gene matches. The germline CDR1 and CDR2 sequences are SGHVS and FNYEAQ. The CDR3 covers 17 residues. DNA of the CDR3: TGTGCCAGCAGCTTAGCGTCAGGGGGCGCAGGGGGTTCACCCCTCCACTTT. It codes for CASSLASGGAGGSPLHF.

CDR3 sequence: CASRTDRSGSPLHF. In nucleotides, the CDR3 is TGTGCCAGCCGGACCGACAGGTCTGGGTCACCCCTCCACTTT. V is TRBV7-9 and J is TRBJ1-6; D possibly corresponds to TRBD1 (6 bases). The V gene lost 8 bases and the J gene lost 10 bases, with 18 bases spanning the gap. CDR1 and CDR2 from the germline V gene are SEHNR and FQNEAQ (reference sequence). The CDR3 runs to 14 residues.

Written as DNA, the CDR3 is TGTGCCAGCAGCTTATCTACAGGCTTTGAAGCTTTCTTT. It codes for CASSLSTGFEAFF. V gene TRBV7-2 combines with J gene TRBJ1-1, with a possible D match to TRBD1 (5 bases). Germline V CDR1 and CDR2: SGHTA, FQGNSA. The CDR3 contains 13 residues. V was clipped by 2 bases and J by 7 bases, with 11 bases between them.

The V and J genes are TRBV7-9 and TRBJ1-1, with TRBD1 identical over 9 bases. Per germline, CDR1 SEHNR and CDR2 FQNEAQ (reference sequence). CDR3 length: 16 amino acids. Unmatched junction bases numbered 8, after V lost 2 bases and J lost 4 bases. CDR3 sequence: CASSLTTGGSVTEAFF. As DNA, the CDR3 is TGTGCCAGCAGCTTAACGACAGGGGGGTCAGTCACTGAAGCTTTCTTT.

This clonotype was detected a few times. This chain joins TRBV4-3 and TRBJ2-1; 12 bases line up with TRBD2. Per the germline V gene, CDR1 is LGHNA and CDR2 is YSLEER. The CDR3 contains 15 residues. V lost 1 base, J lost 8 bases, and 3 bases stayed unmatched. CDR3 bases: TGCGCCAGCAGCCAAGGACTAGCGGGGGAGGATGAGCAGTTCTTC. Residues: CASSQGLAGEDEQFF.

V gene TRBV7-6 combines with J gene TRBJ2-2, with D maybe TRBD1 (5 bases). This CDR3 has 15 residues. The ends were cut back, 4 bases at V and 4 bases at J, with 13 bases in the middle. Germline CDR1 reads SGHVS; CDR2 reads FNYEAQ. The CDR3 sequence: CASSSTEIGTGELFF. The DNA of the CDR3 is TGTGCCAGCAGCTCGACAGAAATAGGCACCGGGGAGCTGTTTTTT.

The chain combines TRBV12-3 or TRBV12-4 with TRBJ2-7, with 8 bases that match TRBD1. The CDR3 runs 13 residues. After removal of 7 bases from V and 3 bases from J, the junction contained 5 bases not matched to a gene. CDR3 in DNA: TGTGCCAGCAATCCGACAGGGGACTACGAGCAGTACTTC. Protein sequence: CASNPTGDYEQYF.

This clonotype was counted a few times. The chain combines TRBV4-2 with TRBJ1-4; D not certain. CDR1 is LGHNA and CDR2 is YNFKEQ in the germline V gene. Trimming left V 0 bases short and J 7 bases short, with 9 bases between. The CDR3 length is 14 residues. CDR3 in amino acids: CASSQDSNGEKLFF. In DNA, the CDR3 is TGTGCCAGCAGCCAAGACTCGAATGGTGAAAAACTGTTTTTT.